The entry below gives a single TCR beta chain sequence along with its context. The source of the sample is a study of blood T cell repertoires in COVID-19. Study details: The samples span acute and convalescent COVID-19 from the United States, Italy and Spain. T cells, B-cell-depleted T cells, or PBMCs supplied cDNA or gDNA.

Per the study methods: For nucleated cells, counts were estimated from reference gene primer amplification. Assay used: immunoSEQ multiplex PCR; TCRdb lists only in-frame clones, some missing. Clone size and V and J calls were adopted from that table, with D and trimming inferred from the DNA. Of approximately 76,000 clones listed, 88% are singletons. V trimming: 6 bases; J trimming: 6 bases; junction bases outside the gene matches: 13. Germline-derived CDR1 and CDR2 are MDHEN and SYDVKM. The CDR3 covers 16 residues. Sample: peripheral blood. This clonotype was obtained from a human donor in a cohort sampled during active COVID-19. The chain combines TRBV28 with TRBJ1-4, with 7 bases that match TRBD1. The chain's CDR3 is CASSKHRGGLDEKLFF. For the CDR3, the DNA is TGTGCCAGCAGCAAACACAGGGGCGGCCTCGATGAAAAACTGTTTTTT. The whole variable domain, filled in from reference TRBV28 and TRBJ1-4, reads DVKVTQSSRYLVKRTGEKVFLECVQDMDHENMFWYRQDPGLGLRLIYFSYDVKMKEKGDIPEGYSVSREKKERFSLILESASTNQTSMYLCASSKHRGGLDEKLFFGSGTQLSVL.